This T cell receptor beta chain stems from a study of T cells in Graves' hyperthyroidism and ophthalmopathy (dated by TCRdb to about 2019). Notes on the research overall: Peripheral blood samples were taken at the time of initial diagnosis, prior to any treatment. In addition, the study compared T-cell repertoires in thyroid tissue and in blood from roughly six Graves' hyperthyroidism patients. To identify TCR V-J signatures that set the groups apart, the researchers used a discovery cohort of about a hundred patients, made up of roughly 45 with Graves' ophthalmopathy and 57 with stable Graves' hyperthyroidism. The 100 discovery patients were randomly split 7:3 into training and test sets. Whether ophthalmopathy could be predicted prospectively was tested in an independent validation cohort made up of roughly 20 hyperthyroidism patients plus 17 patients who later progressed to ophthalmopathy. The paper reports TCR Vbeta CDR3 sequencing of 130 to 150 peripheral blood samples: some 41 ophthalmopathy, fewer than 80 hyperthyroidism and around 17 progressor patients. Following sampling, methimazole starting at 30 mg daily was given to hyperthyroidism patients, and high-dose intravenous methylprednisolone was given to ophthalmopathy patients.

Stable Graves' hyperthyroidism was defined as the absence of progression to ophthalmopathy over 18 months of follow-up. Hyperthyroidism patients were newly diagnosed, had a disease duration of under 2 months, and were aged 18 to 65 years. Exclusion was applied to patients with uncontrolled infections, other autoimmune diseases, pregnancy or lactation. Diagnoses were based on clinical symptoms, serum thyroxine and TRAb, thyroid ultrasound and orbital computed tomography. Ficoll-Paque density gradient centrifugation was used to isolate PBMCs from around 10 ml of fresh peripheral blood. Total RNA was extracted using Trizol reagent, and RNA quality was assessed on an Agilent 2100 Bioanalyzer. A remark on this clonotype: The antigen this receptor binds is unknown. No qualities accompany the bases; no much larger clone lies one base away.

Amplification of TCR beta CDR3 regions was carried out from RNA transcripts. A first-round RT-PCR of the TCR CDR3 used the HTBI primer set with the Qiagen OneStep RT-PCR kit. A second multiplex PCR round built the libraries, followed by size selection and purification. Libraries were sequenced paired-end with 100 bp reads on an Illumina HiSeq2000. In the source study's methods: SOAPnuke was used to process the raw data, throwing out any read that contained adapters or uncalled bases, had a mean Phred below 15, or lacked an exact constant-primer or identifier match. High-quality paired reads were merged with COPE v1.2.5, and unique nucleotide sequences were defined as clonotypes. MiTCR v1.1 was used to align clonotypes to the IMGT TRBV, TRBD and TRBJ reference segments. Analysis was restricted to V-J combinations with a frequency above 0.0001, which covered just over 98% of repertoires. A TCS score was defined as the ratio of F50 (clonal expansion) to E x V (chaos), with BLOSUM62-based TCRdist applied between CDR3 peptides within each V-J. Welch's t-statistics and random forest reduced around 550 V-J features to 13, which were used in a naive Bayes classifier (R e1071). In TCRdb, the public reads were trimmed at Q25 with fastp and aligned with MiXCR, with productive beta chains retained. Identical CDR3 protein sequences are pooled into one entry, listed with their most common genes and DNA. Here the V and J calls rest on TCRdb's processing, not on the authors' analysis. The sample profile shows about 690,000 distinct CDR3 sequences; about 18% of them were found once. Roughly a sixth of the sample is held by the ten biggest clonotypes.

Broad study findings and their caveats: No statistical method was used to set the sample size in advance, and investigators knew the group allocation. Blood samples also contained most of the expanded thyroid clonotypes (frequency above 0.001), which suggests that blood repertoires may reflect thyroid immune responses. In validation, the model predicted progression to ophthalmopathy with 55% to 71% sensitivity and over 72% specificity, a median of approximately 6.5 months before onset. In cross-validation, a model built on a 13 V-J signature told ophthalmopathy apart from stable hyperthyroidism with just under 90% sensitivity and about 81% specificity, and in testing the same model reached 80%/75%.

Its CDR3 holds 15 amino acids, cysteine through phenylalanine. Only the CDR3 DNA is retained, 45 bases long and in frame from the first base. V loses 0 bases of germline sequence and J loses 1 base, and the interval between the two ends is 11 bases. CDR1 and CDR2, per the germline V gene (reference sequence), are DFQATT and SNEGSKA. The chain uses TRBV20-1 and TRBJ2-3; D gene: possibly TRBD1, on 5 matching bases. The source of this sequence is a man aged 50 to 60 with Graves' hyperthyroidism. The specimen sequenced was blood. The CDR3 region reads CSAREAREGTDTQYF. The sequenced DNA is TGCAGTGCTAGAGAGGCCAGGGAAGGCACAGATACGCAGTATTTT.